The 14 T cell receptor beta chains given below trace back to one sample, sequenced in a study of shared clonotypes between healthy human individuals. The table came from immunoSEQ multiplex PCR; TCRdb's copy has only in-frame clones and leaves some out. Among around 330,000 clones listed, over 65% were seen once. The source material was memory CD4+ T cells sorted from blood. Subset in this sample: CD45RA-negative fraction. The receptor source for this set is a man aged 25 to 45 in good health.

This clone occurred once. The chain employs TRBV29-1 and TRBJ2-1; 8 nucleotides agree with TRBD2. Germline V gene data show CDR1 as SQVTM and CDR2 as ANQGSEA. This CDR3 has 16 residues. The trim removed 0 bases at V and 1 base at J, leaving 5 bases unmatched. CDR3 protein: CSVEEGLAGSYNEQFF. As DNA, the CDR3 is TGCAGCGTTGAAGAAGGGCTAGCGGGTTCCTACAATGAGCAGTTCTTC.

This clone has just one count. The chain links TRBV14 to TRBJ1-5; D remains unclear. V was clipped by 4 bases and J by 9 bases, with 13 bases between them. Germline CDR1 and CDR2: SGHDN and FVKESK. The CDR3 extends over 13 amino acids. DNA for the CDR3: TGTGCCAGCAGCCTTGACATAAGTGGGCCCCAGCATTTT. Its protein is CASSLDISGPQHF.

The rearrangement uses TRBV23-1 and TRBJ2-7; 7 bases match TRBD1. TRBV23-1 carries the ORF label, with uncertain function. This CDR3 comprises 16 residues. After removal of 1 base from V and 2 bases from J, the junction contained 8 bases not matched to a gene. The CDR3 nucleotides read TGCGCCAGCAGTCAATTCCGGGTAGGGGGCCCCTACGAGCAGTACTTC. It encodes CASSQFRVGGPYEQYF.

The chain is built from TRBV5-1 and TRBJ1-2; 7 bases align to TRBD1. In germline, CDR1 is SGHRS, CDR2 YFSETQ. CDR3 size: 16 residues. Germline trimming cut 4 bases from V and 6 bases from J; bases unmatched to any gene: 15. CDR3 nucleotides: TGCGCCAGCAGCGCCGGGAGGGGGCTTGGGGTCGATGGCTACACCTTC. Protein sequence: CASSAGRGLGVDGYTF. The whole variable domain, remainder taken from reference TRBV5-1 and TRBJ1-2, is KAGVTQTPRYLIKTRGQQVTLSCSPISGHRSVSWYQQTPGQGLQFLFEYFSETQRNKGNFPGRFSGRQFSNSRSEMNVSTLELGDSALYLCASSAGRGLGVDGYTFGSGTRLTVV.

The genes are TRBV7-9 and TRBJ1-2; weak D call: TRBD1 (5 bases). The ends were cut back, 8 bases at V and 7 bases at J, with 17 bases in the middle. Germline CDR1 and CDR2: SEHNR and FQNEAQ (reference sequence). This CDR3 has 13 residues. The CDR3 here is CASSRGISVGYTF. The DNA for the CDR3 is TGTGCCAGCTCACGGGGGATTTCGGTTGGCTACACCTTC.

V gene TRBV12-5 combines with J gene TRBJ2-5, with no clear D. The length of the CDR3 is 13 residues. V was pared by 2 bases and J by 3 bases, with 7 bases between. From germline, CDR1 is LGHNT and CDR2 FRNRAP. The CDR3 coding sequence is TGTGCTAGTGGTTTGAGCAGGAAAGAGACCCAGTACTTC. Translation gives CASGLSRKETQYF.

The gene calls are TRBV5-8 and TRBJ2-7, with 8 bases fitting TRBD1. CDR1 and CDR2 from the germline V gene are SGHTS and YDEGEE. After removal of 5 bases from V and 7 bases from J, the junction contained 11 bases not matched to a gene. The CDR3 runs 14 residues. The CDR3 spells CASSPGQGAKEQYF. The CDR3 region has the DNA TGTGCCAGCAGTCCCGGGCAGGGGGCGAAGGAGCAGTACTTC.

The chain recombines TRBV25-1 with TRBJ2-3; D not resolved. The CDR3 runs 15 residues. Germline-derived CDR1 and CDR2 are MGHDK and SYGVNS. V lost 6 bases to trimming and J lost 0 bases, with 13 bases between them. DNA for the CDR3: TGTGCCAGCAGCGCCCTGGAGACTAGCACAGATACGCAGTATTTT. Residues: CASSALETSTDTQYF.

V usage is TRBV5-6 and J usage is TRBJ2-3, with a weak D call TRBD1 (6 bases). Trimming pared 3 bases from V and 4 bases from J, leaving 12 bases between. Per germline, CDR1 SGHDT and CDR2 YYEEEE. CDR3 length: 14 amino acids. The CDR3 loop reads CASSSGHRADTQYF. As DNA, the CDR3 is TGTGCCAGCAGCTCCGGCCACAGGGCAGATACGCAGTATTTT. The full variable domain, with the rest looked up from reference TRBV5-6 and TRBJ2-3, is DAGVTQSPTHLIKTRGQQVTLRCSPKSGHDTVSWYQQALGQGPQFIFQYYEEEERQRGNFPDRFSGHQFPNYSSELNVNALLLGDSALYLCASSSGHRADTQYFGPGTRLTVL.

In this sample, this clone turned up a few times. The CDR3 region is CASSRWTGETQYF. In nucleotides, the CDR3 is TGTGCCAGCAGTCGTTGGACAGGGGAGACCCAGTACTTC. The chain uses TRBV6-6 and TRBJ2-5; 8 positions match TRBD1. The junction had 4 bases not matched to a gene; V was cut back by 5 bases and J by 5 bases. This CDR3 region has 13 residues. Germline V gene lookup returns CDR1 MNHNY and CDR2 SVGAGI (reference sequence).

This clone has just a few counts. The CDR3 loop is CASRRTGNYEQYF. The CDR3 DNA reads as TGTGCCAGCAGGCGCACCGGGAACTACGAGCAGTACTTC. The V gene is TRBV11-2, the J gene TRBJ2-7, with D possibly matching TRBD2 (5 bases). The CDR3 is made up of 13 amino acids. The V end lost 6 bases, the J end lost 3 bases, and 12 bases lay between the germline ends. The germline CDR1 and CDR2 sequences are SGHAT and FQNNGV.

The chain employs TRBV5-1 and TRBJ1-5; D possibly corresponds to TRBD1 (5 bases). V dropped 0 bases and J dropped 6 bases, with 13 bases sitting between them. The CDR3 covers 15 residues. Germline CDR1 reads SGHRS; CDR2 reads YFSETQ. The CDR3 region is CASSLVPGNGQPQHF. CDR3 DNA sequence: TGCGCCAGCAGCTTGGTCCCAGGGAACGGTCAGCCCCAGCATTTT.

The CDR3 coding sequence is TGTGCCAGCAGCAATAGCGGGAGATCTGGCACCGGGGAGCTGTTTTTT. This translates into CASSNSGRSGTGELFF. The chain is built from TRBV7-2 and TRBJ2-2; the match to TRBD2 covers 9 bases. Germline loops: CDR1 SGHTA, CDR2 FQGNSA. The V and J ends lost 5 bases and 4 bases, in that order; junction bases with no gene match: 8. The CDR3 is 16 residues long.

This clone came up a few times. The CDR3 DNA sequence: TGTGCCAGCAGCCTACAACAGGGTTTGGCCCTCCACTTT. Protein sequence: CASSLQQGLALHF. The rearrangement joins TRBV7-9 to TRBJ1-6; TRBD1 is a possible D gene (6 bases). From germline, CDR1 is SEHNR and CDR2 FQNEAQ (reference sequence). Trimming took 5 bases from V and 14 from J, leaving 16 bases between them. There are 13 residues in the CDR3.